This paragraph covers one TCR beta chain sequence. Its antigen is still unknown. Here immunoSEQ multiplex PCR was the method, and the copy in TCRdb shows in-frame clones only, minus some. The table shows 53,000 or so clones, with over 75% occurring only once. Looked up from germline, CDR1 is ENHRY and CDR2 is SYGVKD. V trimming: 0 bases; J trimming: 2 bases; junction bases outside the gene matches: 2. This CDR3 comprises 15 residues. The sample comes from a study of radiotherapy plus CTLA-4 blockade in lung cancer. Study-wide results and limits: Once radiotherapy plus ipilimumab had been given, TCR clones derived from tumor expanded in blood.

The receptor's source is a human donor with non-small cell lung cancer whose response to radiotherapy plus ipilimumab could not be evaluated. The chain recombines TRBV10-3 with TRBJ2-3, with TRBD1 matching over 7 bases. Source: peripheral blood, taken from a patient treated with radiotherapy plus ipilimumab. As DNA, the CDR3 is TGTGCCATCAGTGAGTCAGGGGGCTTCACAGATACGCAGTATTTT. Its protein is CAISESGGFTDTQYF.